The following is a T cell receptor beta chain sequence with its context. Germline assignment: CDR1 LNHDA and CDR2 SQIVND (reference sequence). The CDR3 loop spans 15 amino acids. Trimming took 3 bases from V and 1 from J, leaving 7 bases between them. In the source study's methods: Amplification of reference gene primers was used by the study to estimate nucleated cell counts. The protocol was immunoSEQ multiplex PCR, while the TCRdb copy is restricted to in-frame clones and leaves out a portion. Clone size and V and J calls were adopted from that table, with D and trimming inferred from the DNA. The sample carries fewer than 10,000 clones, 70% to 90% recorded once. This entry is derived from a study of blood T cell repertoires in COVID-19. Study overall: Samples taken during acute and convalescent COVID-19 were collected in the United States, Italy and Spain. Nucleic acid was either cDNA or gDNA, and it came from T cells, B-cell-depleted T cells, or PBMCs.

The chain links TRBV19 to TRBJ2-6; D unresolved. The source is a human donor with active COVID-19. The donor label of this sample is uncertain. Material for sequencing was peripheral blood. Here the CDR3 reads CASSMKLSGANVLTF. Written as DNA, the CDR3 is TGTGCCAGTAGTATGAAACTATCTGGGGCCAACGTCCTGACTTTC.